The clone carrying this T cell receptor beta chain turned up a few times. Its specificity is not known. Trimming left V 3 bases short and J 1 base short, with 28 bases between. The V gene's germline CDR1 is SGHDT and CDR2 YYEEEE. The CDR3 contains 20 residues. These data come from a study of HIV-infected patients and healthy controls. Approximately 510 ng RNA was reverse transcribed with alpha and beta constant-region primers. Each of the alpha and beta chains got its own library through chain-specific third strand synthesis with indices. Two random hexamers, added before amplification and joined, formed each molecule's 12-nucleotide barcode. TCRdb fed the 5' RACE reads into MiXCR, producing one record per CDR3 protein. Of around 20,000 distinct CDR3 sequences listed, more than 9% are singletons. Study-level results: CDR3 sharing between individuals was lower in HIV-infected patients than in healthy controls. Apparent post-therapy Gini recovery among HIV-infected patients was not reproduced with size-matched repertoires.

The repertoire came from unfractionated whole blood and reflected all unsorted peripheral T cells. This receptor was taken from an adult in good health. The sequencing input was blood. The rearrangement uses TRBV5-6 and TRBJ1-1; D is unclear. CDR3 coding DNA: TGTGCCAGCAGCTGGCGGTTGGATTTAAGAGGACTCACAAGGAACACTGAAGCTTTCTTT. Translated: CASSWRLDLRGLTRNTEAFF.